This entry lists 24 T cell receptor beta chains sequenced from one sample in a study of CD8 T cells in ankylosing spondylitis (dated by TCRdb to the late 2010s). Libraries were made using 5' RACE. Sequencer: Illumina HiSeq 2500. TCRdb reprocessed the public reads (quality trimming at Q25 with fastp, clone calling with MiXCR) and kept in-frame beta chains. Entries are consolidated by CDR3 protein sequence, retaining the most common genes and DNA. Here the sample has about 220,000 distinct CDR3 sequences; roughly a tenth occur a single time. 20% to 25% of the sample comes from the top ten. Source material: blood, either unsorted or a sorted T cell fraction (not recorded which). These receptors came from a male donor with ankylosing spondylitis or in good health (not recorded which).

This clonotype was counted a few times. The rearrangement uses TRBV2 and TRBJ1-2, with 9 bases identical to TRBD1. This CDR3 has 14 amino acids. V was clipped by 4 bases and J by 8 bases; unmatched bases: 8. CDR1 is SNHLY, CDR2 FYNNEI, per germline. The CDR3 protein is CASSAGQGFRGYTF. As DNA, the CDR3 is TGTGCCAGCAGTGCGGGACAGGGATTCAGGGGCTACACCTTC.

This clonotype was recorded many times. The chain joins TRBV2 to TRBJ2-1; 7 nucleotides align to TRBD1. The CDR3 has 15 amino acids. J lost 4 bases, V lost 3 bases, and 6 bases had no gene match. Germline lookup yields CDR1 SNHLY and CDR2 FYNNEI. CDR3 region: CASSEVGTEYNEQFF. DNA of the CDR3: TGTGCCAGCAGTGAGGTAGGGACAGAATACAATGAGCAGTTCTTC. Full variable domain (outside the CDR3, taken from reference TRBV2 and TRBJ2-1): EPEVTQTPSHQVTQMGQEVILRCVPISNHLYFYWYRQILGQKVEFLVSFYNNEISEKSEIFDDQFSVERPDGSNFTLKIRSTKLEDSAMYFCASSEVGTEYNEQFFGPGTRLTVL.

Many counts were recorded for this clonotype. The rearrangement links TRBV18 to TRBJ1-5; D ambiguous. Trimming cost V 10 bases and J 6 bases, with 16 bases left between them. Germline assignment: CDR1 KGHSH and CDR2 LQKENI. The CDR3 covers 13 residues. The CDR3 loop reads CATTSDSGQPQHF. CDR3 coding DNA: TGTGCCACCACCTCGGATAGTGGTCAGCCCCAGCATTTT.

The V and J genes are TRBV24-1 and TRBJ2-1; D remains unclear. V was trimmed by 3 bases and J by 0 bases, leaving 17 bases between them. Germline CDR1 reads KGHDR; CDR2 reads SFDVKD. The CDR3 contains 18 residues. CDR3 residues: CATSDPVPLSSSYNEQFF. The CDR3 DNA reads as TGTGCCACCAGTGATCCGGTCCCCCTCTCGAGCTCCTACAATGAGCAGTTCTTC.

This chain connects TRBV28 to TRBJ1-2; D is unresolved. CDR1 is MDHEN, CDR2 SYDVKM, per germline. With 5 bases removed from V and 7 bases from J, the gap between germline ends came to 17 bases. The CDR3 spans 14 residues. Here the CDR3 reads CASSLIRGSIGYTF. CDR3 nucleotide sequence: TGTGCCAGCAGTCTCATCCGAGGGTCCATTGGCTACACCTTC.

This clonotype came up a few times. The rearrangement uses TRBV9 and TRBJ2-5; 8 positions agree with TRBD2. The trim removed 0 bases at V and 5 bases at J, leaving 6 bases unmatched. Germline V lookup: CDR1 SGDLS, CDR2 YYNGEE. The CDR3 has 15 residues. The CDR3 spells CASSVEQRGWETQYF. CDR3 nucleotides: TGTGCCAGCAGCGTAGAACAGCGGGGGTGGGAGACCCAGTACTTC.

Many counts were recorded for this clonotype. The chain recombines TRBV20-1 with TRBJ1-2; 11 positions match TRBD1. The length of the CDR3 is 12 residues. Germline CDR1 DFQATT, CDR2 SNEGSKA (reference sequence). J lost 8 bases, V lost 3 bases, and 2 bases had no gene match. The DNA of the CDR3 is TGCAGTGCTAGGGACAGGGGGCGCGGCTACACCTTC. Residues: CSARDRGRGYTF.

This clonotype occurred a few times. V gene TRBV10-3 combines with J gene TRBJ1-6, with TRBD1 as a possible D gene (6 bases). Germline V lookup: CDR1 ENHRY, CDR2 SYGVKD. Between the trimmed V and J ends, which lost 5 bases and 11 bases, there was a span of 16 bases. The CDR3 extends over 14 amino acids. The CDR3 loop is CAISPGQGNTPLHF. The CDR3 nucleotides read TGTGCCATCAGTCCGGGGCAGGGGAATACACCCCTCCACTTT.

The table lists this clonotype with many counts. V gene TRBV20-1 combines with J gene TRBJ1-1; 9 bases fit TRBD1. The CDR3 covers 14 residues. The V gene's germline CDR1 is DFQATT and CDR2 SNEGSKA (reference sequence). V trimming: 3 bases; J trimming: 6 bases; junction bases outside the gene matches: 8. The CDR3 DNA is TGCAGTGCTAGTCCCGGGACAGGGTTATCTGAAGCTTTCTTT. It specifies CSASPGTGLSEAFF.

This chain links TRBV6-5 with TRBJ2-7, with D possibly matching TRBD2 (7 bases). The germline V and J ends were trimmed by 2 bases and 7 bases, with 21 bases remaining between them. CDR3 size: 16 residues. Looked up from germline, CDR1 is MNHEY and CDR2 is SVGAGI. As DNA, the CDR3 is TGTGCCAGCAGTTACAGGGGGGGACTCCCTGTGGGGGAGCAGTACTTC. Amino acids: CASSYRGGLPVGEQYF.

In this sample, this clonotype turned up many times. The J gene is TRBJ1-4, the V gene TRBV12-3 or TRBV12-4; no reliable D call. The CDR3 length is 14 residues. V lost 5 bases and J 0 bases, leaving 7 bases between the germline ends. The CDR3, as DNA: TGTGCCAGCAGTCTTGGAACAACTAATGAAAAACTGTTTTTT. Translation: CASSLGTTNEKLFF.

In its sample, this clonotype was seen many times. The rearrangement uses TRBV4-2 and TRBJ2-5; 9 bases are shared with TRBD2. Germline-derived CDR1 and CDR2 are LGHNA and YNFKEQ. After removal of 3 bases from V and 5 bases from J, the junction contained 4 bases not matched to a gene. The CDR3 consists of 14 residues. The CDR3 DNA sequence: TGTGCCAGCAGCCAGGGGACTAGCATGGAGACCCAGTACTTC. Translation gives CASSQGTSMETQYF.

This clonotype was seen a handful of times. The gene calls are TRBV2 and TRBJ2-3; D gene ambiguous. V lost 3 bases and J 2 bases, leaving 3 bases between the germline ends. This CDR3 spans 12 amino acids. From germline, CDR1 is SNHLY and CDR2 FYNNEI. The CDR3, as DNA: TGTGCCAGCAGTGATATCACAGATACGCAGTATTTT. This gives the protein CASSDITDTQYF.

There are a few counts of this clonotype. The chain is built from TRBV9 and TRBJ2-1; TRBD2 matches at 12 bases. Germline assignment: CDR1 SGDLS and CDR2 YYNGEE. The CDR3 loop spans 18 amino acids. V shed 3 bases, J shed 0 bases, and the junction held 7 bases outside the gene matches. The CDR3 DNA sequence: TGTGCCAGCAGCGGACTAGCGGGGGACACGAGCTCCTACAATGAGCAGTTCTTC. This encodes CASSGLAGDTSSYNEQFF.

As concerns this clonotype: Being one base from a much bigger clone, this may be a read error. This chain links TRBV7-2 with TRBJ2-5; D not certain. The CDR3 is 13 amino acids. Germline CDR1 is SGHTA and CDR2 is FQGNSA. The CDR3, as DNA: TGTGCCAACAGCTTAGGTGGGTCCGAGACCCAGTACTTC. This encodes CANSLGGSETQYF.

V is TRBV5-6 and J is TRBJ2-1; TRBD2 might be the D (6 bases). The CDR3 runs to 17 residues. The V end lost 0 bases, the J end lost 0 bases, and 13 bases lay between the germline ends. Germline V gene data show CDR1 as SGHDT and CDR2 as YYEEEE. The CDR3 region has the DNA TGTGCCAGCAGCTTGGGGGGGGACCTCAGCTCCTACAATGAGCAGTTCTTC. Translating it yields CASSLGGDLSSYNEQFF.

This clonotype was picked up a small number of times. The J gene is TRBJ1-1, the V gene TRBV12-3 or TRBV12-4; D remains unclear. The V end was cut by 5 bases, the J end by 2 bases, with 9 bases between. This CDR3 is built from 13 residues. In DNA form, the CDR3 reads TGTGCCAGCAGTCCACAGTTTAACACTGAAGCTTTCTTT. The encoded protein is CASSPQFNTEAFF.

Only a few counts were recorded for this clonotype. The chain combines TRBV5-6 with TRBJ1-3, with unresolved D. The CDR3 length is 14 residues. Trimming stripped 2 bases from V and 4 bases from J, with 10 bases between. The germline V gene encodes CDR1 SGHDT and CDR2 YYEEEE. CDR3 residues: CASSFGSGGNTIYF. The CDR3 region has the DNA TGTGCCAGCAGCTTCGGTTCAGGCGGAAACACCATATATTTT.

This clonotype was seen repeatedly, ten times or more. V usage is TRBV11-2 and J usage is TRBJ2-3; D not resolved. CDR1 SGHAT and CDR2 FQNNGV come from the germline V gene. The CDR3 spans 15 residues. Trimming pared 4 bases from V and 0 bases from J, leaving 11 bases between. The CDR3 nucleotides read TGTGCCAGCAGCTGGGCGCTACCTAGCACAGATACGCAGTATTTT. It translates to CASSWALPSTDTQYF.

This chain connects TRBV20-1 to TRBJ1-5; D remains ambiguous. CDR1 DFQATT and CDR2 SNEGSKA come from the germline V gene (reference sequence). This CDR3 contains 16 residues. Trimming cost V 6 bases and J 0 bases, with 18 bases left between them. CDR3 in DNA: TGCAGTGCCTCTCCCGTAGAGGGTTATAGCAATCAGCCCCAGCATTTT. Amino acids: CSASPVEGYSNQPQHF.

This clonotype turned up a few times. The gene calls are TRBV10-3 and TRBJ2-2; TRBD2 is a possible D gene (5 bases). Trimming stripped 2 bases from V and 3 bases from J, with 10 bases between. The germline CDR1 and CDR2 sequences are ENHRY and SYGVKD. This CDR3 is 15 amino acids long. This CDR3 is CAISEQDWYTGELFF. CDR3 nucleotides: TGTGCCATCAGTGAGCAGGACTGGTACACCGGGGAGCTGTTTTTT.

The chain combines TRBV12-3 or TRBV12-4 with TRBJ2-5, with 9 bases fitting TRBD1. Germline trimming cut 6 bases from V and 4 bases from J; bases unmatched to any gene: 9. The CDR3 consists of 15 residues. The CDR3: CASSVTGGGGETQYF. For the CDR3, the DNA is TGTGCCAGCAGCGTCACAGGGGGCGGGGGAGAGACCCAGTACTTC.

As concerns this clonotype: This may be a read error, as it is one base from a much larger clone. The chain is built from TRBV7-3 and TRBJ2-5; TRBD1 might be the D (5 bases). Per the germline V gene, CDR1 is SGHTA and CDR2 is FQGTGA. The length of the CDR3 is 13 residues. Trimming shortened V by 5 bases and J by 1 base, and 8 bases separated the two germline ends. The CDR3 here is CASSPTAQETQYF. CDR3 bases: TGTGCCAGCAGCCCGACAGCCCAAGAGACCCAGTACTTC.

At least ten counts were recorded for this clonotype. The chain employs TRBV15 and TRBJ2-2; the match to TRBD2 covers 8 bases. V trimming: 5 bases; J trimming: 4 bases; junction bases outside the gene matches: 6. Germline lookup yields CDR1 LNHNV and CDR2 YYDKDF (reference sequence). The CDR3 is 15 amino acids. CDR3 in amino acids: CATSYLGTSTGELFF. The CDR3 nucleotides read TGTGCCACCAGCTACTTAGGGACTAGCACCGGGGAGCTGTTTTTT.